Detailed here is one TCR beta chain. The sample belongs to a study of blood T cell repertoires in COVID-19. In the original workflow: It was from reference gene primer amplification that nucleated cell counts were estimated. Sequenced by immunoSEQ multiplex PCR; TCRdb stores in-frame clones only, minus some. V, J and clone size are taken as reported in that table, and D and trimming were inferred from the DNA itself. The profile shows 95,000 to 100,000 clones, roughly 78% of them singletons. The clonotype comes from an elderly woman with active or convalescent COVID-19. Sequencing was carried out using peripheral blood.

CDR3 amino acids: CATSVGGATDTQYF. CDR3 nucleotides: TGTGCCACCAGTGTCGGCGGGGCCACAGATACGCAGTATTTT. V is TRBV24-1 and J is TRBJ2-3; weak D call: TRBD2 (6 bases). CDR1 KGHDR and CDR2 SFDVKD come from the germline V gene. V lost 5 bases and J 2 bases, leaving 10 bases between the germline ends. The CDR3 totals 14 residues.